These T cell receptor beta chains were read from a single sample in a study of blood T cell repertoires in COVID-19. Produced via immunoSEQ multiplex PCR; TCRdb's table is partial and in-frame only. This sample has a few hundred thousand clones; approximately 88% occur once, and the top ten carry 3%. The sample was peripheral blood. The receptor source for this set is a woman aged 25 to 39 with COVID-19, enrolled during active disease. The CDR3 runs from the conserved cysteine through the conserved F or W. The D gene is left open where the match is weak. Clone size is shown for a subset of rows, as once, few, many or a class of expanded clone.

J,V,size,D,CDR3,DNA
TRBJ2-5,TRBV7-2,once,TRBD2,CASSLALGGGAFYTETQYF,TGTGCCAGCAGCTTGGCCTTGGGCGGGGGGGCCTTCTATACAGAGACCCAGTACTTC
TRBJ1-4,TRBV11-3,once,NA,CASSRFEAKATNEKLFF,TGTGCCAGCAGCCGGTTTGAGGCAAAAGCAACTAATGAAAAACTGTTTTTT
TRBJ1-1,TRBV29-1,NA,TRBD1,CSGMTGPEAFF,TGCAGCGGAATGACAGGGCCTGAAGCTTTCTTT
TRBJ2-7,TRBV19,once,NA,CASSAGPHEQYF,TGTGCCAGTAGTGCGGGGCCTCACGAGCAGTACTTC
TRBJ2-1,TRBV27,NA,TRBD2,CASSPPSGSRYNEQFF,TGTGCCAGCAGTCCCCCAAGCGGGAGTCGGTACAATGAGCAGTTCTTC
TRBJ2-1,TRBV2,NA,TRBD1,CASSWTGQIQFF,TGTGCCAGCAGTTGGACAGGCCAGATTCAGTTCTTC
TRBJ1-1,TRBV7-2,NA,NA,CASSPRRVVAAEAFF,TGTGCCAGCAGCCCGCGCAGGGTAGTGGCCGCTGAAGCTTTCTTT
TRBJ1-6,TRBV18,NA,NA,CASSPGAAPNSPLHF,TGTGCCAGCTCACCAGGGGCAGCCCCGAATTCACCCCTCCACTTT
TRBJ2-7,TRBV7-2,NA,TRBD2,CASSPRARGISYEQYF,TGTGCCAGCAGCCCCAGAGCGCGGGGGATCTCCTACGAGCAGTACTTC
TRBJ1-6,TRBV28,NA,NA,CASSLSGLRSNSPLHF,TGTGCCAGCAGCTTATCGGGACTTCGGTCGAATTCACCCCTCCACTTT
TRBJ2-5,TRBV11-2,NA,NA,CASSPRAGVKETQYF,TGTGCCAGCAGCCCTAGGGCCGGGGTAAAAGAGACCCAGTACTTC
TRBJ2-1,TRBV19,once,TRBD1,CASSPTGGVYNEQFF,TGTGCCAGTAGTCCTACAGGGGGAGTTTACAATGAGCAGTTCTTC
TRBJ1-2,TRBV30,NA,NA,CAWSALRTANYGYTF,TGTGCCTGGAGCGCCCTTCGGACAGCTAACTATGGCTACACCTTC
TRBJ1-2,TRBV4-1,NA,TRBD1,CASSQAWTGGVVDGYTF,TGCGCCAGCAGCCAAGCTTGGACAGGGGGCGTCGTGGATGGCTACACCTTC
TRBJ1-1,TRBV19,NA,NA,CASSIARHMNTEAFF,TGTGCCAGTAGTATAGCACGCCACATGAACACTGAAGCTTTCTTT
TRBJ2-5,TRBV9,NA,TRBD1,CASSVQGEETQYF,TGTGCCAGCAGCGTCCAGGGGGAGGAGACCCAGTACTTC
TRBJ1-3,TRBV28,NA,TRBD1,CASSATGGLVGNTIYF,TGTGCCAGCAGTGCCACAGGGGGCTTAGTAGGAAACACCATATATTTT
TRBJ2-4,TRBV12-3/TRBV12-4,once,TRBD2,CASGLAGDGIQYF,TGTGCCAGCGGCCTGGCGGGGGATGGCATTCAGTACTTC
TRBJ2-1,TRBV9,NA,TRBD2,CASSVRGFTWRGLATDNEQFF,TGTGCCAGCAGCGTAAGGGGCTTCACATGGCGGGGACTAGCGACCGACAATGAGCAGTTCTTC
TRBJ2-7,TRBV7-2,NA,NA,CASTPGSGEPYEQYF,TGTGCCAGCACGCCGGGGTCCGGGGAGCCCTACGAGCAGTACTTC
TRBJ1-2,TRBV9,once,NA,CASSVAPQGSYGYTF,TGTGCCAGCAGCGTAGCACCACAGGGCTCCTATGGCTACACCTTC
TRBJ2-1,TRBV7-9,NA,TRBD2,CASSLAGTSNEQFF,TGTGCCAGCAGCTTAGCGGGGACTAGCAATGAGCAGTTCTTC
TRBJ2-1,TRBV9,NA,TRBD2,CASSGRREGPNEQFF,TGTGCCAGCAGCGGGCGGCGGGAGGGCCCGAATGAGCAGTTCTTC
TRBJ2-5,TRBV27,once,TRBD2,CASTPLAGGKETQYF,TGTGCCAGCACCCCGCTAGCGGGGGGGAAAGAGACCCAGTACTTC
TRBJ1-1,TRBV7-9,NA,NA,CASSLERGAVTEAFF,TGTGCCAGCAGCTTAGAACGGGGGGCAGTCACTGAAGCTTTCTTT
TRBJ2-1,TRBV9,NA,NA,CASSVGLEPYNEQFF,TGTGCCAGCAGCGTAGGTTTGGAGCCCTACAATGAGCAGTTCTTC
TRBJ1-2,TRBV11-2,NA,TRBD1,CASSLSGGGINYGYTF,TGTGCCAGCAGCTTGTCAGGGGGCGGGATTAACTATGGCTACACCTTC
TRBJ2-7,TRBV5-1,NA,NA,CASSFSQGYSYEQYF,TGCGCCAGCAGCTTCTCACAGGGCTACTCCTACGAGCAGTACTTC
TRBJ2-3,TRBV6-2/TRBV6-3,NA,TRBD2,CASSWMVAGGTSTDTQYF,TGTGCCAGCAGTTGGATGGTAGCGGGGGGGACCTCCACAGATACGCAGTATTTT
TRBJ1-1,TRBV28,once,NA,CACSRQGIMNTEAFF,TGTGCCTGCTCGAGGCAGGGGATCATGAACACTGAAGCTTTCTTT
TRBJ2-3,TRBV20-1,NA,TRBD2,CSASGLAGTSTDTQYF,TGCAGTGCTAGTGGACTAGCGGGCACAAGCACAGATACGCAGTATTTT
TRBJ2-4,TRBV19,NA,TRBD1,CASSPRPLSGQGPRAKNIQYF,TGTGCCAGTAGTCCCCGGCCTCTTTCGGGACAGGGACCACGAGCCAAAAACATTCAGTACTTC